Each of the 16 T cell receptor beta chains below was sequenced from the same sample in a study of cytomegalovirus exposure and HLA in healthy donors. PCR primers comprised 60 Vbeta and 13 Jbeta primers. Sequenced by immunoSEQ multiplex PCR; TCRdb stores in-frame clones only, minus some. The table has roughly 180,000 clones, more than 65% seen once. The sequenced material came from PBMCs. Receptor source: a girl aged 10-17 years in good health and CMV-seropositive.

V usage is TRBV6-5 and J usage is TRBJ2-3; perhaps TRBD2 as D (6 bases). The length of the CDR3 is 14 residues. The germline gives CDR1 MNHEY, CDR2 SVGAGI. Trimming removed 6 bases from V and 2 bases from J, with 12 bases in between. Here the CDR3 reads CASSPRGPTDTQYF. The CDR3 DNA follows: TGTGCCAGCAGCCCGCGGGGCCCCACAGATACGCAGTATTTT.

The J gene is TRBJ1-4, the V gene TRBV27; no definite D call. Germline V gene sequence: CDR1 MNHEY, CDR2 SMNVEV (reference sequence). The CDR3 consists of 14 residues. Trimming took 3 bases from V and 5 from J, leaving 10 bases between them. DNA of the CDR3: TGTGCCAGCAGTTTCTCCAGTCAAAATGAAAAACTGTTTTTT. It is translated as CASSFSSQNEKLFF.

The count of this clone is one. This CDR3 is CASSDTLDRSNEKLFF. The CDR3 DNA reads as TGTGCCAGCAGTGACACCCTGGACAGAAGTAATGAAAAACTGTTTTTT. The chain combines TRBV6-4 with TRBJ1-4; D is possibly TRBD1 (6 bases). The CDR3 length is 16 residues. V lost 2 bases to trimming and J lost 4 bases, with 14 bases between them. Germline V gives CDR1 MRHNA, CDR2 SNTAGT.

This clone appeared a single time. The gene calls are TRBV5-1 and TRBJ2-5; maybe TRBD2 (6 bases). V lost 3 bases and J lost 4, with 10 bases in between. The CDR3 sequence is 13 residues long. CDR1 is SGHRS, CDR2 YFSETQ, per germline. The CDR3 region has the DNA TGCGCCAGCAGCTCCGGGGGTGGAGAGACCCAGTACTTC. Its protein is CASSSGGGETQYF. Full variable domain (missing parts from reference TRBV5-1 and TRBJ2-5): KAGVTQTPRYLIKTRGQQVTLSCSPISGHRSVSWYQQTPGQGLQFLFEYFSETQRNKGNFPGRFSGRQFSNSRSEMNVSTLELGDSALYLCASSSGGGETQYFGPGTRLLVL.

The genes are TRBV29-1 and TRBJ2-7, with 7 bases matching TRBD2. The V gene end was trimmed by 4 bases and the J gene end by 8 bases; junction bases not matched to a gene: 11. This CDR3 is built from 13 residues. Germline assignment: CDR1 SQVTM and CDR2 ANQGSEA. The CDR3 DNA reads as TGCAGCGTTGCCCCGGGGGGTTCGGGGAAGCAGTACTTC. Protein sequence: CSVAPGGSGKQYF.

This clone appeared a few times. The chain joins TRBV15 to TRBJ1-4; D is unclear. Trimming removed 2 bases at V and 0 bases at J, with 10 bases between. Per the germline V gene, CDR1 is LNHNV and CDR2 is YYDKDF (reference sequence). This CDR3 has 16 residues. This CDR3 is CATSRLNPATNEKLFF. In nucleotides, the CDR3 is TGTGCCACCAGCAGACTAAACCCTGCAACTAATGAAAAACTGTTTTTT.

The V and J genes are TRBV16 and TRBJ2-7, with 8 positions matching TRBD1. V lost 3 bases to trimming and J lost 2 bases; unmatched junction nucleotides: 6. Germline V gene sequence: CDR1 KGHSY, CDR2 FQNENV. This CDR3 has 15 amino acids. CDR3 residues: CASSHTGTGTYEQYF. CDR3 sequence (DNA): TGTGCCAGCAGCCACACCGGGACAGGCACCTACGAGCAGTACTTC.

This clone was picked up one time. This chain uses TRBV7-2 with TRBJ1-1; 8 bases match TRBD1. CDR1 SGHTA and CDR2 FQGNSA come from the germline V gene. J was trimmed by 4 bases and V by 5 bases; bases with no gene match: 3. The CDR3 spans 13 residues. The CDR3 DNA is TGTGCCAGCAGCCAGGGGGCTATCACTGAAGCTTTCTTT. As protein: CASSQGAITEAFF.

This clone was found a few times. The V call is TRBV9, the J call TRBJ2-7; tentatively, D is TRBD1 (6 bases). V lost 0 bases and J 4 bases, leaving 11 bases between the germline ends. Germline V gene data show CDR1 as SGDLS and CDR2 as YYNGEE. The CDR3 spans 14 residues. DNA of the CDR3: TGTGCCAGCAGCGTAGAACAGGGTGGGTACGAGCAGTACTTC. It is translated as CASSVEQGGYEQYF.

This clone was detected only a few times. The chain is built from TRBV9 and TRBJ1-2, with no clear D. Germline CDR1 and CDR2: SGDLS and YYNGEE. V lost 0 bases to trimming and J lost 2 bases, with 11 bases between them. CDR3 length equals 15 residues. DNA of the CDR3: TGTGCCAGCAGCGTAGTGCCCAGAGCGAACTATGGCTACACCTTC. Its protein product is CASSVVPRANYGYTF. Together with reference TRBV9 and TRBJ1-2, the CDR3 gives the full variable domain: DSGVTQTPKHLITATGQRVTLRCSPRSGDLSVYWYQQSLDQGLQFLIQYYNGEERAKGNILERFSAQQFPDLHSELNLSSLELGDSALYFCASSVVPRANYGYTFGSGTRLTVV.

This chain connects TRBV29-1 to TRBJ1-2; D remains ambiguous. The CDR3 runs 14 residues. The germline V gene encodes CDR1 SQVTM and CDR2 ANQGSEA. V lost 3 bases and J 2 bases, leaving 13 bases between the germline ends. The chain's CDR3 is CSVDQVDTNYGYTF. DNA of the CDR3: TGCAGCGTTGACCAAGTCGACACCAACTATGGCTACACCTTC.

The rearrangement joins TRBV4-1 to TRBJ1-3, with a possible D match to TRBD1 (5 bases). V was clipped by 0 bases and J by 2 bases, with 14 bases between them. The germline CDR1 and CDR2 sequences are MGHRA and YSYEKL. This CDR3 spans 17 amino acids. CDR3 sequence reads: CASSQDQGRVTGNTIYF. In DNA, the CDR3 is TGCGCCAGCAGCCAAGATCAGGGAAGGGTTACTGGAAACACCATATATTTT.

This chain links TRBV9 with TRBJ1-1; the D gene is possibly TRBD1 (6 bases). This CDR3 is 14 amino acids long. Per germline, CDR1 SGDLS and CDR2 YYNGEE. The V and J ends lost 4 bases and 1 base respectively, with 11 bases between them. The CDR3, as DNA: TGTGCCAGCAGCCCGAGGACAGAGAACACTGAAGCTTTCTTT. Its translation: CASSPRTENTEAFF.

V usage is TRBV7-7 and J usage is TRBJ2-5; D might be TRBD1 (6 bases). Germline V gives CDR1 SSHAT, CDR2 FNYEAQ (reference sequence). V was clipped by 5 bases and J by 2 bases, with 12 bases between them. The CDR3 covers 14 residues. CDR3 nucleotide sequence: TGTGCCAGCAGCGACCGGACAGTACAAGAGACCCAGTACTTC. It is translated as CASSDRTVQETQYF.

This chain links TRBV4-1 with TRBJ2-2, with 8 positions matching TRBD2. V shed 0 bases and J 0 bases; nucleotides not matched to a gene: 6. CDR3 length: 18 amino acids. The germline V gene encodes CDR1 MGHRA and CDR2 YSYEKL. The CDR3 sequence is CASSQERPAGANTGELFF. The CDR3 region has the DNA TGCGCCAGCAGCCAAGAGCGGCCAGCGGGGGCGAACACCGGGGAGCTGTTTTTT.

J is TRBJ1-1 and V is TRBV11-3, with D perhaps matching TRBD1 (5 bases). This CDR3 comprises 13 residues. CDR1 and CDR2 (germline): SGHNT, YENEEA. V gave up 5 bases and J gave up 7 bases, with 14 bases separating them. The CDR3 reads CASSPDSRDEAFF. In nucleotides, the CDR3 is TGTGCCAGCAGCCCCGATAGCAGGGATGAAGCTTTCTTT.